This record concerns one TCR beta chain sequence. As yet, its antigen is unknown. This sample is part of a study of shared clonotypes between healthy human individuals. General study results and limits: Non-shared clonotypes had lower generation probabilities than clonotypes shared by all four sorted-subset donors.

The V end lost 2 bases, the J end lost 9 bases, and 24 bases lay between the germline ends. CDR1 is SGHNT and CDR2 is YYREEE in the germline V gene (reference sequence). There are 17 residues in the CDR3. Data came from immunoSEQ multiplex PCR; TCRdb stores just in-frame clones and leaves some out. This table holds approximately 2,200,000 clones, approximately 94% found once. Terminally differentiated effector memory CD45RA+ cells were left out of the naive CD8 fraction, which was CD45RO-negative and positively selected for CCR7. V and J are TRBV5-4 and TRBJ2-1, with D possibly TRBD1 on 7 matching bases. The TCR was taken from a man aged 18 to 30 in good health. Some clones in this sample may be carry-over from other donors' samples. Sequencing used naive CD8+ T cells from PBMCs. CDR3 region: CASSFPTTGSTRSEQFF. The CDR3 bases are TGTGCCAGCAGCTTCCCAACGACAGGGTCGACTAGGAGTGAGCAGTTCTTC.